The entry that follows covers one T cell receptor (beta chain) sequence. CDR3 length: 18 residues. Trimming shortened V by 1 base and J by 5 bases, and 22 bases separated the two germline ends. CDR1 and CDR2 (germline): SGHRS, YFSETQ. Profiled with immunoSEQ multiplex PCR; TCRdb holds only in-frame clones, not every one. The sample holds hundreds of thousands of clones, roughly 87% seen once. The sample originates from a study of blood T cell repertoires in COVID-19. V and J are TRBV5-1 and TRBJ1-3, with D possibly being TRBD1 (5 bases). The origin of this receptor is a man younger than 35 with active or convalescent COVID-19. The sequenced sample was peripheral blood. The CDR3 reads CASSLRTHQGGDRNTIYF. The CDR3 DNA is TGCGCCAGCAGCTTGAGAACGCATCAGGGAGGTGATAGAAACACCATATATTTT.